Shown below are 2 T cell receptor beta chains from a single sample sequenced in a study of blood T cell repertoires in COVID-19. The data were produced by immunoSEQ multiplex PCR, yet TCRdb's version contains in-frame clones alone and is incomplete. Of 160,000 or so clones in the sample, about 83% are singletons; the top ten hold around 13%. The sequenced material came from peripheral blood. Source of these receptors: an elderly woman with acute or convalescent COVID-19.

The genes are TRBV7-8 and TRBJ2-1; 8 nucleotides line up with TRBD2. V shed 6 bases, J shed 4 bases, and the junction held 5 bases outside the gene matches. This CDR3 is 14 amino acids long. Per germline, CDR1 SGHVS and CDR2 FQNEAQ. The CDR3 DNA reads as TGTGCCAGCAGTCTACTAGCGGCTTACAATGAGCAGTTCTTC. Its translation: CASSLLAAYNEQFF.

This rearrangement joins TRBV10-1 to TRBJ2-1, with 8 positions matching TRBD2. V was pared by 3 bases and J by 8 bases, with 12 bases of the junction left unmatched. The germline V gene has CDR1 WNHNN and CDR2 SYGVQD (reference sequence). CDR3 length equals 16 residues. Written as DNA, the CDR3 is TGCGCCAGCAGTGATGTCGGAGCGGGGGATGCCCATGAGCAGTTCTTC. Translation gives CASSDVGAGDAHEQFF.